The 16 T cell receptor beta chains below all came from one sample that was sequenced in a study of cytomegalovirus exposure and HLA in healthy donors. This PCR relied on a set of 60 Vbeta primers and 13 Jbeta primers. Sequenced by immunoSEQ multiplex PCR; TCRdb stores in-frame clones only, minus some. This sample lists over 100,000 clones; its ten largest clones have 6.8%. Sequencing was performed on PBMCs. These receptors were obtained from a man aged 40-55 years in good health and CMV-seropositive.

The chain links TRBV19 to TRBJ1-2; no definite D call. V dropped 3 bases and J dropped 0 bases, with 2 bases sitting between them. The CDR3 totals 12 residues. In germline, CDR1 is LNHDA, CDR2 SQIVND (reference sequence). The CDR3: CASSISNYGYTF. DNA for the CDR3: TGTGCCAGTAGTATCTCTAACTATGGCTACACCTTC. Based on the CDR3 plus reference TRBV19 and TRBJ1-2, the full variable domain is DGGITQSPKYLFRKEGQNVTLSCEQNLNHDAMYWYRQDPGQGLRLIYYSQIVNDFQKGDIAEGYSVSREKKESFPLTVTSAQKNPTAFYLCASSISNYGYTFGSGTRLTVV.

The rearrangement joins TRBV11-3 to TRBJ2-1, with 8 bases that match TRBD2. Per germline, CDR1 SGHNT and CDR2 YENEEA. The CDR3 contains 15 residues. Losses at the gene ends were 4 bases for V and 6 bases for J; bases not matched to a gene: 8. The CDR3 region has the DNA TGTGCCAGCAGCTCCCTAACGGGGGGGTTCAATGAGCAGTTCTTC. Encoded protein: CASSSLTGGFNEQFF.

The CDR3 loop reads CASSLILGGSEQFF. CDR3 sequence (DNA): TGCGCCAGCAGCTTGATTCTGGGAGGATCGGAGCAGTTCTTC. V gene TRBV5-1 combines with J gene TRBJ2-1; a possible D gene is TRBD2 (6 bases). V was cut by 1 base and J by 10 bases, with 15 bases left in between. Germline V lookup: CDR1 SGHRS, CDR2 YFSETQ. This CDR3 has 14 residues. Filled out from reference TRBV5-1 and TRBJ2-1, the complete variable domain reads KAGVTQTPRYLIKTRGQQVTLSCSPISGHRSVSWYQQTPGQGLQFLFEYFSETQRNKGNFPGRFSGRQFSNSRSEMNVSTLELGDSALYLCASSLILGGSEQFFGPGTRLTVL.

The chain combines TRBV28 with TRBJ1-2, with 7 bases that match TRBD1. Germline CDR1 MDHEN, CDR2 SYDVKM. J was trimmed by 1 base and V by 4 bases; bases with no gene match: 6. There are 15 residues in the CDR3. CDR3 region: CASSSTGYNNYGYTF. The CDR3 nucleotides read TGTGCCAGCAGTTCGACAGGGTATAATAACTATGGCTACACCTTC.

The gene calls are TRBV6-1 and TRBJ1-3, with TRBD1 identical over 7 bases. V was clipped by 4 bases and J by 4 bases; unmatched bases: 1. Germline-derived CDR1 and CDR2 are MNHNS and SASEGT. The CDR3 covers 13 residues. CDR3 DNA: TGTGCCAGCAGTGCGACAGGGGGAAACACCATATATTTT. Residues: CASSATGGNTIYF.

The chain links TRBV11-3 to TRBJ2-1, with 10 bases lining up with TRBD2. J lost 5 bases, V lost 2 bases, and 9 bases had no gene match. From germline, CDR1 is SGHNT and CDR2 YENEEA. This CDR3 has 17 amino acids. CDR3 region: CASSLMGLAGVNNEQFF. CDR3 sequence (DNA): TGTGCCAGCAGCTTAATGGGGCTAGCGGGAGTGAACAATGAGCAGTTCTTC.

The gene calls are TRBV5-8 and TRBJ2-1; TRBD2 aligns across 9 bases. This CDR3 is built from 16 residues. Unmatched junction bases numbered 5, after V lost 0 bases and J lost 4 bases. Germline assignment: CDR1 SGHTS and CDR2 YDEGEE. The CDR3 reads CASSLGVAGVYNEQFF. CDR3 nucleotides: TGTGCCAGCAGCTTGGGGGTAGCGGGAGTGTACAATGAGCAGTTCTTC.

The chain couples TRBV27 to TRBJ2-7; D may be TRBD2 (6 bases). Deletions cut 5 bases from V and 3 bases from J, with 14 bases between. Germline V gives CDR1 MNHEY, CDR2 SMNVEV (reference sequence). CDR3 size: 14 residues. DNA for the CDR3: TGTGCCAGCAGTCCCCGACTAGATCGCTACGAGCAGTACTTC. As protein: CASSPRLDRYEQYF.

The chain is built from TRBV19 and TRBJ2-7; weak D call: TRBD1 (6 bases). This CDR3 has 12 amino acids. Germline V CDR1 and CDR2: LNHDA, SQIVND (reference sequence). Trimming removed 7 bases from V and 6 bases from J, with 13 bases in between. The DNA of the CDR3 is TGTGCCAGTACTAATAAAGGGGGCGAGCAGTACTTC. This sequence encodes CASTNKGGEQYF.

The chain employs TRBV28 and TRBJ2-2; the match to TRBD1 covers 7 bases. The CDR3 has 18 residues. Germline CDR1 MDHEN, CDR2 SYDVKM. Trimming cost V 6 bases and J 5 bases; bases outside gene matches: 18. CDR3: CASSSPWGTVGRTGELFF. In DNA form, the CDR3 reads TGTGCCAGCAGCTCCCCTTGGGGGACAGTCGGTCGTACCGGGGAGCTGTTTTTT.

As DNA, the CDR3 is TGTGCCAGCAGTCACCTCACAGCGGGAGGGCCCTCCGAGCAGTTCTTC. It codes for CASSHLTAGGPSEQFF. This chain links TRBV6-4 with TRBJ2-1, with 10 bases lining up with TRBD2. The CDR3 has 16 amino acids. Germline assignment: CDR1 MRHNA and CDR2 SNTAGT. Unmatched junction bases numbered 14, after V lost 5 bases and J lost 10 bases.

As regards this clone: One junction end does not reproduce the germline sequence, and a read error may be involved. The rearrangement uses TRBV15 and TRBJ2-1, with TRBD2 identical over 8 bases. The CDR3 extends over 13 amino acids. Looked up from germline, CDR1 is LNHNV and CDR2 is YYDKDF (reference sequence). CDR3 sequence: CTTTSVHYNEQFF. DNA for the CDR3: TGTACCACGACTAGCGTGCATTACAATGAGCAGTTCTTC.

The chain employs TRBV6-4 and TRBJ2-5; D is possibly TRBD2 (5 bases). Germline V gene sequence: CDR1 MRHNA, CDR2 SNTAGT. Trimming shortened V by 4 bases and J by 5 bases, and 14 bases separated the two germline ends. The length of the CDR3 is 14 residues. The CDR3 nucleotides read TGTGCCAGCAGTGGAAACGGGGTAGGCGAGACCCAGTACTTC. This translates into CASSGNGVGETQYF.

In DNA form, the CDR3 reads TGTGCCAGCAGCTCGCTAAACAGGGGAGGAACCGGGGAGCTGTTTTTT. Protein: CASSSLNRGGTGELFF. The V call is TRBV5-6, the J call TRBJ2-2; D might be TRBD1 (7 bases). Germline V lookup: CDR1 SGHDT, CDR2 YYEEEE. With 3 bases removed from V and 5 bases from J, the gap between germline ends came to 17 bases. CDR3 length: 16 residues.

This chain connects TRBV6-5 to TRBJ1-1, with D unclear. Germline loops: CDR1 MNHEY, CDR2 SVGAGI. V dropped 5 bases and J dropped 0 bases, with 13 bases sitting between them. This CDR3 is built from 15 residues. CDR3 bases: TGTGCCAGCAGTCCCGGACTGACCTTGAACACTGAAGCTTTCTTT. Protein product: CASSPGLTLNTEAFF.

J is TRBJ1-4 and V is TRBV11-2; a weak D match, TRBD1 (6 bases). Trimming removed 2 bases from V and 2 bases from J, with 15 bases in between. The germline CDR1 and CDR2 sequences are SGHAT and FQNNGV. The CDR3 contains 17 residues. The CDR3 here is CASSLRAGGATNEKLFF. The CDR3 nucleotides read TGTGCCAGCAGCTTAAGGGCTGGGGGGGCGACTAATGAAAAACTGTTTTTT.